The source of this T cell receptor beta chain is a study of blood T cell repertoires in COVID-19. Looking at the study overall: Sources were T cells, B-cell-depleted T cells, or PBMCs; the material itself was cDNA or gDNA.

TCRdb's table, derived via immunoSEQ multiplex PCR, lists solely in-frame clones and lacks some. The table includes under 9,000 clones, approximately 90% detected once. Germline V lookup: CDR1 LNHDA, CDR2 SQIVND (reference sequence). V was shortened by 6 bases and J by 8 bases, with 22 bases between the two germline ends. The CDR3 has 15 residues. The sequencing input was peripheral blood. This sequence was found in a human donor with active COVID-19. The donor label of this sample is uncertain. The chain recombines TRBV19 with TRBJ1-2; possible D gene TRBD1, 6 bases. The DNA for the CDR3 is TGTGCCAGTAGGCCACTTTTAGGGGGGGCCTCCGGCTACACCTTC. Its translation: CASRPLLGGASGYTF.